This passage covers 20 T cell receptor beta chains from one sample sequenced in a study of blood T cell repertoires in COVID-19. Measured with immunoSEQ multiplex PCR; TCRdb has only the in-frame clones, and not every one. The data hold more than 9,500 clones, with approximately 85% observed a single time. Input material: peripheral blood. Source of these receptors: a human donor in a cohort sampled during active COVID-19.

The chain couples TRBV6-5 to TRBJ2-1; TRBD1 might be the D (6 bases). The CDR3 totals 15 residues. Germline-derived CDR1 and CDR2 are MNHEY and SVGAGI. V was clipped by 6 bases and J by 4 bases, with 16 bases between them. CDR3 DNA sequence: TGTGCCAGCAGCTCAGCCGGGACACCTTACAATGAGCAGTTCTTC. Protein: CASSSAGTPYNEQFF.

This chain joins TRBV10-2 and TRBJ1-3, with 7 bases matching TRBD1. The V segment lost 4 bases and the J segment 4 bases; nucleotides outside the gene matches: 10. CDR3 length: 16 amino acids. Germline CDR1 is WSHSY and CDR2 is SAAADI. CDR3 region: CASSAMTGTGGNTIYF. CDR3 DNA: TGCGCCAGCAGTGCAATGACAGGGACGGGGGGAAACACCATATATTTT.

The CDR3 protein is CASSTGSYEQYF. The CDR3 bases are TGTGCCAGCAGCACAGGGTCCTACGAGCAGTACTTC. The chain employs TRBV7-8 and TRBJ2-7, with D perhaps TRBD1 (6 bases). Between the trimmed V and J ends, which lost 5 bases and 1 base, there was a span of 6 bases. Germline V lookup: CDR1 SGHVS, CDR2 FQNEAQ. The CDR3 extends over 12 amino acids.

V usage is TRBV6-2 or TRBV6-3 and J usage is TRBJ1-3; D remains unclear. The V gene lost 2 bases and the J gene lost 0 bases, with 17 bases spanning the gap. Looked up from germline, CDR1 is MNHEY and CDR2 is SVGEGT. CDR3 length equals 18 residues. For the CDR3, the DNA is TGTGCCAGCAGTTACACGACGGGAGTTGGAATCTCTGGAAACACCATATATTTT. Translated, it gives CASSYTTGVGISGNTIYF.

The chain combines TRBV24-1 with TRBJ2-3, with 10 bases fitting TRBD2. The V segment lost 4 bases and the J segment 8 bases; nucleotides outside the gene matches: 8. Germline assignment: CDR1 KGHDR and CDR2 SFDVKD. The CDR3 is made up of 15 amino acids. CDR3 sequence: CATSDPAGGPRTQYF. CDR3 nucleotides: TGTGCCACCAGTGACCCAGCGGGAGGGCCACGTACGCAGTATTTT.

This clone was counted only a few times. The chain links TRBV19 to TRBJ1-2, with a weak D call TRBD1 (6 bases). CDR3 length: 13 residues. Germline assignment: CDR1 LNHDA and CDR2 SQIVND (reference sequence). With 5 bases removed from V and 7 bases from J, the gap between germline ends came to 14 bases. CDR3 sequence: CASSPDSFRGYTF. The CDR3, as DNA: TGTGCCAGTAGTCCGGACAGTTTCCGTGGCTACACCTTC.

The chain combines TRBV5-1 with TRBJ2-1, with TRBD2 matching 8 bases. With V trimmed by 4 bases and J by 0 bases, 15 bases remained unmatched. The germline CDR1 and CDR2 sequences are SGHRS and YFSETQ. The CDR3 loop spans 19 amino acids. CDR3 in DNA: TGCGCCAGCAGCCCCCGCGGTGGCGGGAGGCGAGGCTCCTACAATGAGCAGTTCTTC. This gives the protein CASSPRGGGRRGSYNEQFF.

The sample holds a few counts of this clone. This chain uses TRBV10-2 with TRBJ1-2; D perhaps matches TRBD1 (5 bases). Trimming cost V 4 bases and J 4 bases, with 13 bases left between them. The CDR3 has 14 residues. Germline V lookup: CDR1 WSHSY, CDR2 SAAADI. The CDR3 loop is CASSARQGGYGYTF. The DNA for the CDR3 is TGCGCCAGCAGTGCCCGGCAGGGAGGCTATGGCTACACCTTC.

The table lists this clone with a count of one. The chain has TRBV6-5 and TRBJ2-7, with D possibly being TRBD2 (6 bases). CDR3 size: 13 residues. Germline V lookup: CDR1 MNHEY, CDR2 SVGAGI. The V end lost 7 bases, the J end lost 2 bases, and 12 bases lay between the germline ends. For the CDR3, the DNA is TGTGCCAGCACCCTGACTAGGACCTACGAGCAGTACTTC. Amino acids: CASTLTRTYEQYF.

This clone was seen only once. The chain couples TRBV7-8 to TRBJ1-1, with a tentative D call TRBD1 (5 bases). This CDR3 spans 15 amino acids. Trimming cost V 4 bases and J 3 bases, with 15 bases left between them. Germline V CDR1 and CDR2: SGHVS, FQNEAQ. Here the CDR3 reads CASSYLYGGYTEAFF. The CDR3 region has the DNA TGTGCCAGCAGCTACCTTTATGGGGGGTACACTGAAGCTTTCTTT.

V gene TRBV5-8 combines with J gene TRBJ1-1; 8 bases are a match to TRBD1. Germline trimming cut 2 bases from V and 4 bases from J; bases unmatched to any gene: 4. Germline-derived CDR1 and CDR2 are SGHTS and YDEGEE. The CDR3 consists of 14 residues. The CDR3 nucleotides are TGTGCCAGCAGCTTACAGGGGGAGGGCACTGAAGCTTTCTTT. It specifies CASSLQGEGTEAFF.

This clone was recorded once. The chain is built from TRBV3-1 (or the pseudogene TRBV3-2) and TRBJ2-2; 11 bases agree with TRBD2. Trimming removed 4 bases from V and 7 bases from J; junction bases left unmatched: 8. Germline CDR1 and CDR2: LGHDT and YNNKEL (reference sequence). The CDR3 runs 16 residues. The DNA for the CDR3 is TGTGCCAGCAGCCGCACGCGAACTAGCGGGAGCGGGGAGCTGTTTTTT. Translation gives CASSRTRTSGSGELFF.

The J gene is TRBJ2-7, the V gene TRBV10-3; TRBD1 matches 7 bases. V was pared by 4 bases and J by 3 bases, with 9 bases of the junction left unmatched. The CDR3 runs to 15 residues. Germline loops: CDR1 ENHRY, CDR2 SYGVKD. The CDR3 sequence is CAISASADRVYEQYF. DNA of the CDR3: TGTGCCATCAGTGCGTCGGCCGACAGGGTCTACGAGCAGTACTTC.

This chain links TRBV20-1 with TRBJ1-1, with no clear D. The CDR3 loop spans 11 amino acids. Germline-derived CDR1 and CDR2 are DFQATT and SNEGSKA (reference sequence). Here the CDR3 reads CILTPRTEAFF. CDR3 DNA: TGCATCCTAACCCCGCGCACTGAAGCTTTCTTT.

Here the CDR3 reads CASSRDILNNSPLHF. The CDR3 DNA follows: TGTGCCAGCAGTCGGGACATATTGAATAATTCACCCCTCCACTTT. The chain combines TRBV6-1 with TRBJ1-6; D perhaps matches TRBD1 (6 bases). Trimming removed 5 bases at V and 5 bases at J, with 13 bases between. The CDR3 loop spans 15 amino acids. Per germline, CDR1 MNHNS and CDR2 SASEGT.

This sequence joins TRBV15 and TRBJ2-3, with D unresolved. V lost 4 bases to trimming and J lost 6 bases, with 14 bases between them. The CDR3 covers 14 residues. Germline-derived CDR1 and CDR2 are LNHNV and YYDKDF (reference sequence). The CDR3 region has the DNA TGTGCCACCAGCATCCTCGTAGCTTCTGATACGCAGTATTTT. Its translation: CATSILVASDTQYF.

This chain connects TRBV25-1 to TRBJ2-3; 7 bases fit TRBD1. V dropped 4 bases and J dropped 5; count of bases not matched to a gene: 3. There are 13 residues in the CDR3. Germline V lookup: CDR1 MGHDK, CDR2 SYGVNS. The CDR3 nucleotides read TGTGCCAGCAGTGGGACAGGCGAAGATACGCAGTATTTT. Translating gives CASSGTGEDTQYF.

This chain joins TRBV3-1 (or the pseudogene TRBV3-2) and TRBJ1-1, with 7 nucleotides matching TRBD1. Looked up from germline, CDR1 is LGHDT and CDR2 is YNNKEL (reference sequence). The CDR3 covers 13 residues. V shed 1 base and J 5 bases; nucleotides not matched to a gene: 1. The CDR3 sequence is CASSQGDRTEAFF. CDR3 sequence (DNA): TGTGCCAGCAGCCAAGGGGACAGAACTGAAGCTTTCTTT.

This clone was picked up one time. This rearrangement joins TRBV6-5 to TRBJ1-5, with 8 positions matching TRBD1. Germline V gene sequence: CDR1 MNHEY, CDR2 SVGAGI. The CDR3 is 14 amino acids. The V gene end was trimmed by 6 bases and the J gene end by 2 bases; junction bases not matched to a gene: 3. CDR3 protein: CASRVTGGNQPQHF. The DNA of the CDR3 is TGTGCCAGCAGGGTGACAGGGGGCAATCAGCCCCAGCATTTT.

The rearrangement joins TRBV29-1 to TRBJ1-5; D is unresolved. The V gene lost 4 bases and the J gene lost 2 bases, with 15 bases spanning the gap. This CDR3 has 15 residues. Germline loops: CDR1 SQVTM, CDR2 ANQGSEA. CDR3 bases: TGCAGCGTTGCCACCTTTGAGGGCGGCAATCAGCCCCAGCATTTT. It encodes CSVATFEGGNQPQHF.